These T cell receptor beta chains were read from a single sample in a study of identical twins. Via MiXCR, TCRdb re-called the 5' RACE reads, giving one row per CDR3 protein. The top ten hold approximately 0.98% of the sample, which has fewer than 550,000 distinct CDR3 sequences, 13% to 15% seen once. This same sample was also taken into another study, of yellow fever vaccine responses in identical twins.

The source material was CD4+ T cells sorted from blood. Source of these receptors: a woman in her late teens or twenties in good health. Both conserved end residues are part of each CDR3. A D gene is named only where the DNA matches it firmly. The size field is filled for only some rows; it gives once, few, many or a size class.

d_call j_call v_call clone_size cdr3_aa cdr3_nt
TRBD1 TRBJ2-5 TRBV10-3 few CAISPGGQGYQETQYF TGTGCCATCAGCCCAGGGGGACAGGGGTACCAAGAGACCCAGTACTTC
TRBD2 TRBJ2-1 TRBV5-1 many CASSSRLAGANLPDNEQFF TGCGCCAGCAGCTCCAGACTAGCGGGGGCCAACCTTCCCGACAATGAGCAGTTCTTC
. TRBJ2-3 TRBV4-3 many CASSRGLSTDTQYF TGCGCCAGCAGCAGGGGTCTTAGCACAGATACGCAGTATTTT
TRBD2 TRBJ2-5 TRBV20-1 few CSASLQRGPGQETQYF TGCAGTGCTAGTCTCCAGCGGGGGCCAGGTCAAGAGACCCAGTACTTC
TRBD1 TRBJ1-5 TRBV27 . CASRDWDSNQPQHF TGTGCCAGCAGGGACTGGGACAGTAATCAGCCCCAGCATTTT
TRBD1 TRBJ2-1 TRBV18 . CASSQEGTDQFF TGTGCCAGCTCACAAGAAGGGACAGATCAGTTCTTC
. TRBJ1-6 TRBV3-1 few CASSQQQGSYNSPLHF TGTGCCAGCAGCCAACAGCAGGGCTCCTATAATTCACCCCTCCACTTT
. TRBJ2-7 TRBV7-2 few CASSPRPGSSSYEQYF TGTGCCAGCAGCCCACGGCCAGGATCCTCCTCCTACGAGCAGTACTTC
. TRBJ2-5 TRBV7-2 . CASSLGEGRAETQYF TGTGCCAGCAGCTTAGGGGAAGGCAGGGCAGAGACCCAGTACTTC
. TRBJ2-7 TRBV20-1 . CSARGGHSYEQYF TGCAGTGCTAGAGGGGGACATTCCTACGAGCAGTACTTC
. TRBJ1-2 TRBV6-5 many CASSYGEGDRGYTF TGTGCCAGCAGTTACGGCGAGGGGGATAGGGGCTACACCTTC
. TRBJ1-1 TRBV6-1 . CASIPGGALTEAFF TGTGCCAGCATCCCCGGAGGGGCACTCACTGAAGCTTTCTTT
. TRBJ1-1 TRBV12-3/TRBV12-4 few CASSFSGTTEAFF TGTGCCAGCAGTTTCTCCGGGACAACTGAAGCTTTCTTT
. TRBJ2-3 TRBV11-3 . CASSPGRAASTDTQYF TGTGCCAGCAGCCCCGGACGGGCTGCTAGCACAGATACGCAGTATTTT
. TRBJ2-3 TRBV6-1 . CASSEGPPDTQYF TGTGCCAGCAGTGAAGGGCCGCCAGATACGCAGTATTTT
. TRBJ2-7 TRBV25-1 few CASSGTPSYEQYF TGTGCCAGCAGTGGGACCCCAAGCTACGAGCAGTACTTC
. TRBJ2-3 TRBV20-1 . CSARFPGTDTQYF TGCAGTGCTAGATTCCCCGGCACAGATACGCAGTATTTT
TRBD2 TRBJ2-5 TRBV29-1 few CSVLLAGGQETQYF TGCAGCGTGTTACTAGCGGGGGGACAAGAGACCCAGTACTTC
. TRBJ2-1 TRBV18 many CASSPDRKNNEQFF TGTGCCAGCTCACCAGACAGGAAAAACAATGAGCAGTTCTTC
TRBD2 TRBJ2-5 TRBV3-1 few CASSQKEVGGGETQYF TGTGCCAGCAGCCAGAAAGAGGTTGGGGGGGGAGAGACCCAGTACTTC